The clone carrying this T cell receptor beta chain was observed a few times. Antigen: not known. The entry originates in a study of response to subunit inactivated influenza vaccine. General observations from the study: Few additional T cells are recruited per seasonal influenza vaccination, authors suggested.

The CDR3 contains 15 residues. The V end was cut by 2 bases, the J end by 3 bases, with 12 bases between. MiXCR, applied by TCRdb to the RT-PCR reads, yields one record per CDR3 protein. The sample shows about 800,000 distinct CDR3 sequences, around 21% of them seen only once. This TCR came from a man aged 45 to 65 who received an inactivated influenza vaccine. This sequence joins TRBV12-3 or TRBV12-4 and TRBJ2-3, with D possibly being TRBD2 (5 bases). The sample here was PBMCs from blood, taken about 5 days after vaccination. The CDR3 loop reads CASSLSGFRTDTQYF. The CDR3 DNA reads TGTGCCAGCAGTTTATCGGGGTTTCGAACAGATACGCAGTATTTT.